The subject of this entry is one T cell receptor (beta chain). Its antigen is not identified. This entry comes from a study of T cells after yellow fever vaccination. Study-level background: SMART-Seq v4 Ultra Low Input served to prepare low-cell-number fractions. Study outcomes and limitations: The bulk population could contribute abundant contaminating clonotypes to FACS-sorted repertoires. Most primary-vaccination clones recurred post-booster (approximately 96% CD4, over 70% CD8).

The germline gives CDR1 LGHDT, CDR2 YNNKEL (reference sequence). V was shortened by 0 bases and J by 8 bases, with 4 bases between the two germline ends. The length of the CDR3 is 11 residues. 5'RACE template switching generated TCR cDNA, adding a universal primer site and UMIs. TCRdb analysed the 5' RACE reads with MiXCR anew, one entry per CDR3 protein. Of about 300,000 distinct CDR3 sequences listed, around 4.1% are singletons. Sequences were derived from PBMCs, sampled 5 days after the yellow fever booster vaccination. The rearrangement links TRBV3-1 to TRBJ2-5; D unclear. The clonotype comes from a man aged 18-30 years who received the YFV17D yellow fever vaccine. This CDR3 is CASSQEGTQYF. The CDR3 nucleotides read TGTGCCAGCAGCCAAGAGGGAACCCAGTACTTC.